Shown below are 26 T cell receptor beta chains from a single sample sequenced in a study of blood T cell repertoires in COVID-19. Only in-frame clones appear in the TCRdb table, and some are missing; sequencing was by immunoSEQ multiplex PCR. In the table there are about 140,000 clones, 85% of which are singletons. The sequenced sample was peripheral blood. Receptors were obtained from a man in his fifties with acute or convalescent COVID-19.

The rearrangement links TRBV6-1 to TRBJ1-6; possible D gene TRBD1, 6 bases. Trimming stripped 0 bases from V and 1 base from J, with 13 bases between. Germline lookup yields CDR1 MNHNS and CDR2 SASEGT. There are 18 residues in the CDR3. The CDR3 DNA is TGTGCCAGCAGTGAAGCGACCCAGGGGCGATCCTATAATTCACCCCTCCACTTT. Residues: CASSEATQGRSYNSPLHF.

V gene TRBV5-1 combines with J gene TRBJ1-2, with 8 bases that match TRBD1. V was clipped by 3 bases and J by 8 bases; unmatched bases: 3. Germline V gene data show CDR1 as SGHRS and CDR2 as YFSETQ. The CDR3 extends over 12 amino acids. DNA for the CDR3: TGCGCCAGCAGCTCCAGGACAGGGGGCTACACCTTC. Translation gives CASSSRTGGYTF.

This chain's CDR3 is CASSADRGDYQPQHF. DNA of the CDR3: TGTGCCAGCAGCGCGGACAGGGGTGACTATCAGCCCCAGCATTTT. This chain uses TRBV21-1 with TRBJ1-5; the table's D call of TRBD1 was not tested on the DNA. TRBV21-1 is labeled a pseudogene. The CDR3 length is 15 residues.

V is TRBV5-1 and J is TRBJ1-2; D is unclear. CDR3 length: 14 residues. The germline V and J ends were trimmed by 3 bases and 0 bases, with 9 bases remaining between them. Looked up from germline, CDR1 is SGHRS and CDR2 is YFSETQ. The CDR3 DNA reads TGCGCCAGCAGCTGGGAGGGAGCTAACTATGGCTACACCTTC. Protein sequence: CASSWEGANYGYTF.

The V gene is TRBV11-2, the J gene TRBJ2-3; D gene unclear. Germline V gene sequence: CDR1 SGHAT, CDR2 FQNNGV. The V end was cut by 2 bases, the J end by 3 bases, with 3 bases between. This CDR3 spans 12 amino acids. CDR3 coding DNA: TGTGCCAGCAGCTTACAGACAGATACGCAGTATTTT. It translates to CASSLQTDTQYF.

CDR3 DNA: TGTGCCAGCAGCTCGGACAGGGGATGGGAAAAACTGTTTTTT. Translating it yields CASSSDRGWEKLFF. J is TRBJ1-4 and V is TRBV7-9, with 9 bases lining up with TRBD1. V lost 4 bases and J lost 8; bases outside the gene matches: 5. This CDR3 contains 14 residues. Germline V gives CDR1 SEHNR, CDR2 FQNEAQ (reference sequence).

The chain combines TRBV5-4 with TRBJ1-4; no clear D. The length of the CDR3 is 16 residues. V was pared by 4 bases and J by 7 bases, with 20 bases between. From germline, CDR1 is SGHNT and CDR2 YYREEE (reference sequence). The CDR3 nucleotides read TGTGCCAGCAGCGGAAAGAAGGACGGACTGGGTGAAAAACTGTTTTTT. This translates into CASSGKKDGLGEKLFF. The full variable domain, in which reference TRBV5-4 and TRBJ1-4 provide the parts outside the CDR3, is ETGVTQSPTHLIKTRGQQVTLRCSSQSGHNTVSWYQQALGQGPQFIFQYYREEENGRGNFPPRFSGLQFPNYSSELNVNALELDDSALYLCASSGKKDGLGEKLFFGSGTQLSVL.

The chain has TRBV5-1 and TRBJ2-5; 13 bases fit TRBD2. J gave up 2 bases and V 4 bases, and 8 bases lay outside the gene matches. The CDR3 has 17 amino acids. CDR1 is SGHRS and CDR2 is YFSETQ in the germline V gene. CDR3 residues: CASSLGLAGVGQETQYF. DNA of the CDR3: TGCGCCAGCAGCCTAGGACTAGCGGGAGTGGGGCAAGAGACCCAGTACTTC.

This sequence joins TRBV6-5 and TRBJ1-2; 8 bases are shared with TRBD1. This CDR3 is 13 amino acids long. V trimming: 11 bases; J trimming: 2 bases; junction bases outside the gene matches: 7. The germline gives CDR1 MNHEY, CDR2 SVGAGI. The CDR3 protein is CAGGQGNNYGYTF. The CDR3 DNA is TGTGCCGGTGGACAGGGTAACAACTATGGCTACACCTTC.

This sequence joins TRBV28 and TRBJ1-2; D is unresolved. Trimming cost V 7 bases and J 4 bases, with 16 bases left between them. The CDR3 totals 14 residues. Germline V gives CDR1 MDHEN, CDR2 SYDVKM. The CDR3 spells CASTSAEGLYGYTF. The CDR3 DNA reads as TGTGCCAGCACCTCAGCGGAGGGCCTCTATGGCTACACCTTC.

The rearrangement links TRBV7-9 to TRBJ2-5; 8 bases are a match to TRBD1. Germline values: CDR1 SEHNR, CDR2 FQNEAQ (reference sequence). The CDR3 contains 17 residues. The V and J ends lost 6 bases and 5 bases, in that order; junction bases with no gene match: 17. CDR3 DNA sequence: TGTGCCAGCAGGGGGCTCGTTCGGGCAGGGGGCGGTGAGACCCAGTACTTC. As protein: CASRGLVRAGGGETQYF.

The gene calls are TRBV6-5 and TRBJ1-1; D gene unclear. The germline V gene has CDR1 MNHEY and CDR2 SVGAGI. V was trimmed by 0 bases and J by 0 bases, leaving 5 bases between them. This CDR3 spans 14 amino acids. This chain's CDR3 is CASSYSRLNTEAFF. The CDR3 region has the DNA TGTGCCAGCAGTTACTCGAGGCTGAACACTGAAGCTTTCTTT.

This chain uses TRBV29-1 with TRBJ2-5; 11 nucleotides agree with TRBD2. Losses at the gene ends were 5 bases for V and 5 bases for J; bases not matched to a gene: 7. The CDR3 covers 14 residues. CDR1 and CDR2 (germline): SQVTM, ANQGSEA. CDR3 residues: CSVYGTSGGETQYF. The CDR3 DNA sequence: TGCAGCGTTTACGGGACTAGCGGTGGGGAGACCCAGTACTTC.

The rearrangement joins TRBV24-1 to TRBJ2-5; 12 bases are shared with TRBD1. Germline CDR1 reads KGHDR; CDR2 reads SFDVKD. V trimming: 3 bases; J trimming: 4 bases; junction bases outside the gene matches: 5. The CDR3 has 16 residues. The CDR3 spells CATSDTGTGGVETQYF. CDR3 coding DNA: TGTGCCACCAGTGATACCGGGACAGGGGGCGTAGAGACCCAGTACTTC.

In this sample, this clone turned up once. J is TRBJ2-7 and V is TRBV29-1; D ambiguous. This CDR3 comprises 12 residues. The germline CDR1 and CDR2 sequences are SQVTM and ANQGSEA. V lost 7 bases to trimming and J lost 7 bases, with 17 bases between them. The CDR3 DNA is TGCAGCGCCCTATCATCTCGTCGGGAGCAGTACTTC. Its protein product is CSALSSRREQYF.

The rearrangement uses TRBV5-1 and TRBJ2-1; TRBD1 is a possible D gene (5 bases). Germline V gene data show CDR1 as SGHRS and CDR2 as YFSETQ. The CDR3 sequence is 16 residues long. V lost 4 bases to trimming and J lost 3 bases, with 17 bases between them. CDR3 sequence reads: CASSPIPSDSYNEQFF. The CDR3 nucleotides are TGCGCCAGCAGCCCCATTCCGAGCGACAGCTACAATGAGCAGTTCTTC. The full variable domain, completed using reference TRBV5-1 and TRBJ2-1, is KAGVTQTPRYLIKTRGQQVTLSCSPISGHRSVSWYQQTPGQGLQFLFEYFSETQRNKGNFPGRFSGRQFSNSRSEMNVSTLELGDSALYLCASSPIPSDSYNEQFFGPGTRLTVL.

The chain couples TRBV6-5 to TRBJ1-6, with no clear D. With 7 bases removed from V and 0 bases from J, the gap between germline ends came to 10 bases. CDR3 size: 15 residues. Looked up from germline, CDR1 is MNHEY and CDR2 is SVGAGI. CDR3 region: CASKERSSYNSPLHF. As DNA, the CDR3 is TGTGCCAGCAAAGAGCGCAGCTCCTATAATTCACCCCTCCACTTT.

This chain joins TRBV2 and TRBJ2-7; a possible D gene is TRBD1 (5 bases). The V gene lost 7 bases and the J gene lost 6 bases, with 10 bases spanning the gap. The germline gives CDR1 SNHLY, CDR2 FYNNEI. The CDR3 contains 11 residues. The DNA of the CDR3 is TGTGCCAGCATGGACATTTCCGAGCAGTACTTC. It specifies CASMDISEQYF.

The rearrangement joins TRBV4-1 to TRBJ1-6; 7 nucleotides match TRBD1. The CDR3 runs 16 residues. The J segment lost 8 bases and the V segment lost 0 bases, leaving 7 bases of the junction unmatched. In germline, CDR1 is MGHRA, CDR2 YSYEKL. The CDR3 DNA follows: TGCGCCAGCAGCCAAGATGAGGGGGCTTTTGATTCACCCCTCCACTTT. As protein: CASSQDEGAFDSPLHF.

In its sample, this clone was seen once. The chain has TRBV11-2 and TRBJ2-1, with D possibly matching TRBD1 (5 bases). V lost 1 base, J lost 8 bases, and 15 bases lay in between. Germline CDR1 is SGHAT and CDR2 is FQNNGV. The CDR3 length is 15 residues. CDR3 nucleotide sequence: TGTGCCAGCAGCTTAGCAGGGCGCGGCTCCGATGAGCAGTTCTTC. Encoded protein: CASSLAGRGSDEQFF.

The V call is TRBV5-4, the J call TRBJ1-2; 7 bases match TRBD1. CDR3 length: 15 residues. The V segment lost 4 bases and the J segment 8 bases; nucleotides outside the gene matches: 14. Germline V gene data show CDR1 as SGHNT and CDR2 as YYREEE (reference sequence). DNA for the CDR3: TGTGCCAGCAGCCTACAGGGGCAACATGGGTTAGGCTACACCTTC. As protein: CASSLQGQHGLGYTF.

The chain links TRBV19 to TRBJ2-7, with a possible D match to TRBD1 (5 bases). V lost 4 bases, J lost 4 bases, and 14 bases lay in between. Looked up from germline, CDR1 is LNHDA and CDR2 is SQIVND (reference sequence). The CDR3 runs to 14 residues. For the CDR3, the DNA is TGTGCCAGTAGTACGTTCCAGGGCTCATACGAGCAGTACTTC. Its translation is CASSTFQGSYEQYF.

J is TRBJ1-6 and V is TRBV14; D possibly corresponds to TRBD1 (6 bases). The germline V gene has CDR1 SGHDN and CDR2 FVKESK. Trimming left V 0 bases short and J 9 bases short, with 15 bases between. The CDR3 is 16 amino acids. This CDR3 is CASSQDRGRGSSPLHF. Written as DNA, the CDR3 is TGTGCCAGCAGCCAAGATCGGGGCAGGGGCTCTTCACCCCTCCACTTT.

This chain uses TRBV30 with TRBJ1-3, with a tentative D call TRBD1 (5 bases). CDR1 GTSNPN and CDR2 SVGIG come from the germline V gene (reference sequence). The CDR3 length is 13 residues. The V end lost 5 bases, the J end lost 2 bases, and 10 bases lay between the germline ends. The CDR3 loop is CAWARGAGNTIYF. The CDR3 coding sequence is TGTGCCTGGGCCCGGGGGGCTGGAAACACCATATATTTT. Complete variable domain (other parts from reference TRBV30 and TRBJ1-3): SQTIHQWPATLVQPVGSPLSLECTVEGTSNPNLYWYRQAAGRGLQLLFYSVGIGQISSEVPQNLSASRPQDRQFILSSKKLLLSDSGFYLCAWARGAGNTIYFGEGSWLTVV.

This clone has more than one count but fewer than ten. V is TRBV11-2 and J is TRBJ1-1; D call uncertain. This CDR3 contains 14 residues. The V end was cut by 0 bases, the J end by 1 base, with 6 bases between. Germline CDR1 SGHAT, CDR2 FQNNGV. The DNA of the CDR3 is TGTGCCAGCAGCTTAGAAGAAGCGAACACTGAAGCTTTCTTT. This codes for CASSLEEANTEAFF.

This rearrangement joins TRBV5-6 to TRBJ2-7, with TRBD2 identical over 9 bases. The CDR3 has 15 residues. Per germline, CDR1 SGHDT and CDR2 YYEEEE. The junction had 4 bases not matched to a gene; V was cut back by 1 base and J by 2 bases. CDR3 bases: TGTGCCAGCAGCTTGTATGTAGCGGGAGCCTACGAGCAGTACTTC. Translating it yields CASSLYVAGAYEQYF.